The source of this TCR beta chain is a study of blood T cell repertoires in COVID-19. Study in general: From the United States, Italy and Spain came samples of acute and convalescent COVID-19. In each case, the material was cDNA or gDNA derived from T cells, B-cell-depleted T cells, or PBMCs.

Source study methods: Scientists estimated how many nucleated cells there were by amplifying reference gene primers. Clones were read by immunoSEQ multiplex PCR, and TCRdb kept only the in-frame ones, dropping some. For V, J and clone size, that table is used; D and trimming come from the DNA. The table shows a few hundred thousand clones, with about nine tenths occurring only once. In germline, CDR1 is SQVTM, CDR2 ANQGSEA. The CDR3 is made up of 12 amino acids. V was shortened by 5 bases and J by 1 base, with 8 bases between the two germline ends. The sample comprised peripheral blood. The V gene is TRBV29-1, the J gene TRBJ1-1; no firm D call. This sequence was found in a woman aged 25-40 years with active or convalescent COVID-19. The CDR3 loop is CSVQQENTEAFF. In DNA, the CDR3 is TGCAGCGTTCAACAAGAGAACACTGAAGCTTTCTTT.